This TCR beta chain emerged from a study of cytomegalovirus exposure and HLA in healthy donors. Study-wide results and limits: More clonal expansion characterized HLA-associated TCR beta chains than equally common others in a later analysis.

CDR3 size: 13 residues. Germline CDR1 MNHEY, CDR2 SVGAGI. V was pared by 3 bases and J by 1 base, with 7 bases between. Comment on this clone: Its antigen is undetermined.

The primer mix had 60 Vbeta and 13 Jbeta primers. TCRdb keeps only in-frame clones here, not all; method: immunoSEQ multiplex PCR. The data hold under 150,000 clones, with around 77% observed a single time. The receptor was isolated from a woman in her 30s in good health and CMV-seropositive. The genes are TRBV6-5 and TRBJ2-7; no firm D call. The sample comprised PBMCs. The DNA of the CDR3 is TGTGCCAGCAGTTATTACAGATCCTACGAGCAGTACTTC. Its translation: CASSYYRSYEQYF.